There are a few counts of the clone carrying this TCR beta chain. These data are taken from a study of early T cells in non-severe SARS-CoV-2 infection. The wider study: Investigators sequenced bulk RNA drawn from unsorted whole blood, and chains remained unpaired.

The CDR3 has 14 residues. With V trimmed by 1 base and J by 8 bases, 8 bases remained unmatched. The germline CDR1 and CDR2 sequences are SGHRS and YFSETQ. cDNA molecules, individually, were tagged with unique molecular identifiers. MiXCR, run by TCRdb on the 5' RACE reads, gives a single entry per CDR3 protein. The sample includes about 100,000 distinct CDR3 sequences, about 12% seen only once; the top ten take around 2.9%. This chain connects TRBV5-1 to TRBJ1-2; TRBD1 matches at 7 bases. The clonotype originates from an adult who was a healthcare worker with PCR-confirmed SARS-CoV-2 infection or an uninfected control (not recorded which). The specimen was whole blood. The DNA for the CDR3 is TGCGCCAGCAGCTTGACAGGGGACCTAAACGGCTACACCTTC. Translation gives CASSLTGDLNGYTF.